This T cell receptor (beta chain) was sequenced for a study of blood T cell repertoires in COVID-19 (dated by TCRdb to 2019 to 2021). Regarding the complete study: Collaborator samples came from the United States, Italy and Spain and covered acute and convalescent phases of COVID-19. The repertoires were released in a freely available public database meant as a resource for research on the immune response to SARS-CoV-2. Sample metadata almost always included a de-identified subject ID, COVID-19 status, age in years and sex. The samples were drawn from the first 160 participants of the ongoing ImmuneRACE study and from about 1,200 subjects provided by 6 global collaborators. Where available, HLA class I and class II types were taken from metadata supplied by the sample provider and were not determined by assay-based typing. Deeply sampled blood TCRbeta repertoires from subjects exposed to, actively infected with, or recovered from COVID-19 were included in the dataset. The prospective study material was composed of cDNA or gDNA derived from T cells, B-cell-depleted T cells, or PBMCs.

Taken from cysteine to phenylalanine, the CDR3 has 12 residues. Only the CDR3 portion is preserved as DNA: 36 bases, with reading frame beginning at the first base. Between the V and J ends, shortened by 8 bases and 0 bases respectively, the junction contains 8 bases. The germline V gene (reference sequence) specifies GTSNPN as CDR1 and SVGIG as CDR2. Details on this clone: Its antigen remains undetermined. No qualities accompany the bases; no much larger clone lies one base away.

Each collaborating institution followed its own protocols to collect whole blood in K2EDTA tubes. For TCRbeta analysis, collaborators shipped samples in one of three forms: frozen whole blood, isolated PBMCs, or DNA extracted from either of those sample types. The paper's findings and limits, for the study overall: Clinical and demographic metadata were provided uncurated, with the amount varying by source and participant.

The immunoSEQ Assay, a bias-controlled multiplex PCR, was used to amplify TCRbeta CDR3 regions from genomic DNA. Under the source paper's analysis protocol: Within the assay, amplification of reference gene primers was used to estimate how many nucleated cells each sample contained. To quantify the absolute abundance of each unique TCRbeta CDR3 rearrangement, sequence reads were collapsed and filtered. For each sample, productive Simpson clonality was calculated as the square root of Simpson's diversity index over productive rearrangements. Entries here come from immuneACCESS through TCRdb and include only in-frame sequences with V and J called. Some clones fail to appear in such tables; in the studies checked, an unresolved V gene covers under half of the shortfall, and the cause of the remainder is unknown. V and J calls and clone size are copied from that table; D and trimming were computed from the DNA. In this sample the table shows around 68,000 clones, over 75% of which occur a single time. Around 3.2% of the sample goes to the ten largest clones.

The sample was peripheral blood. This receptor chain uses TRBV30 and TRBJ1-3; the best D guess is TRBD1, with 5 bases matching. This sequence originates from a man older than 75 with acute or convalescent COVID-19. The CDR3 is CARRVSGNTIYF. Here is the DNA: TGTGCCCGCAGGGTCTCTGGAAACACCATATATTTT.